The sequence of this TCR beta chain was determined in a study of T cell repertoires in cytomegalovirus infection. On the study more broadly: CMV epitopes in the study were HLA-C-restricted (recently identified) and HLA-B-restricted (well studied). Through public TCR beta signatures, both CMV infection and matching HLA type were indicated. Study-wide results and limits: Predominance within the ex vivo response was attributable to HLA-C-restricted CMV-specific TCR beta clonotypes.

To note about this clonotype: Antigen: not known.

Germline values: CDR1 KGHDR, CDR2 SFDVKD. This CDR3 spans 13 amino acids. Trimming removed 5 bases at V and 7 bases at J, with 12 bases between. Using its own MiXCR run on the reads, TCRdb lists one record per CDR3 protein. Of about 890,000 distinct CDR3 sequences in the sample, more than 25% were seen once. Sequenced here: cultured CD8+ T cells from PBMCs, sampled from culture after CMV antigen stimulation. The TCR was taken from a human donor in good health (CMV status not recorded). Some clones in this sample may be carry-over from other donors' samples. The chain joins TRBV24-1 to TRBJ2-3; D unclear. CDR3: CATSGSDEHTQYF. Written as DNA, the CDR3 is TGTGCCACCAGTGGATCCGACGAGCATACGCAGTATTTT.